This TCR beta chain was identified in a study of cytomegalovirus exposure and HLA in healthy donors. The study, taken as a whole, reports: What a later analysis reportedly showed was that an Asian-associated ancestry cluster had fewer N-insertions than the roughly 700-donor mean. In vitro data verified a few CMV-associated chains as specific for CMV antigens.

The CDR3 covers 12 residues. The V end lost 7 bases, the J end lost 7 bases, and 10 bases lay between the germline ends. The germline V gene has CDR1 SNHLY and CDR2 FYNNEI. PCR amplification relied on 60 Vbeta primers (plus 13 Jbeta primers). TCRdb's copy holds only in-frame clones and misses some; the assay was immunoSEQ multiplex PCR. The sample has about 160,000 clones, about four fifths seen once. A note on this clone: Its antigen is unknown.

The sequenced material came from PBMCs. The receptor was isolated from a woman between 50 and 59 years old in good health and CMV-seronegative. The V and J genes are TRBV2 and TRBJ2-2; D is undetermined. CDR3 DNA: TGTGCCAGCACCGGCGGTTACGGGGAGCTGTTTTTT. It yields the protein CASTGGYGELFF.